This is a list of T cell receptor beta chains from one sample in a study of blood T cells in healthy people across ages. Each CDR3 protein gets one entry after TCRdb re-called the 5' RACE reads with MiXCR. The data hold 780,000 or so distinct CDR3 sequences, with around 50% observed a single time. The source material was blood. These receptor sequences come from a man aged 40-50 years in good health. Both conserved end residues are part of each CDR3. A D gene is named only where the DNA matches it firmly. Some rows mark clone size as missing; the rest say once, few, many or name a class of expanded clone.

D,length,J,size,V,CDR3,DNA
-,20,TRBJ2-3,once,TRBV2,CASNYLAGRTPGVPTDTQYF,TGTGCCAGCAACTATTTGGCGGGGAGAACCCCAGGAGTCCCCACAGATACGCAGTATTTT
TRBD1,18,TRBJ1-1,once,TRBV5-1,CASSLLGGAATGKTEAFF,TGCGCCAGCAGCTTGTTGGGGGGGGCTGCGACAGGGAAAACTGAAGCTTTCTTT
-,14,TRBJ2-3,few,TRBV29-1,CSVERVSVGDTQYF,TGCAGCGTTGAAAGGGTATCTGTCGGAGATACGCAGTATTTT
-,13,TRBJ2-2,-,TRBV28,CASRGQNTGELFF,TGTGCCAGCAGGGGACAGAACACCGGGGAGCTGTTTTTT
-,13,TRBJ2-1,once,TRBV12-5,CASGSFNSETQFF,TGTGCTAGTGGCTCCTTTAATTCGGAGACCCAGTTCTTT
TRBD1,18,TRBJ2-6,once,TRBV6-1,CASSRGQGRFPGANVLTF,TGTGCCAGCAGTCGCGGACAGGGCAGGTTTCCTGGGGCCAACGTCCTGACTTTC
-,13,TRBJ1-2,-,TRBV11-2,CASSHGMRGGYTF,TGTGCCAGCAGCCATGGGATGCGAGGCGGCTACACCTTC
-,13,TRBJ1-1,-,TRBV28,CASSSRDHTEAFF,TGTGCCAGCAGTTCGAGGGACCACACTGAAGCTTTCTTT
-,16,TRBJ2-1,few,TRBV9,CASSPGGGSRLNEQFF,TGTGCCAGCAGCCCGGGGGGCGGGAGCAGGCTTAATGAGCAGTTCTTC
TRBD2,16,TRBJ2-1,few,TRBV5-1,CASSSGTSGRGNEQFF,TGCGCCAGCAGCTCCGGGACTAGCGGGAGAGGCAATGAGCAGTTCTTC
TRBD2,16,TRBJ2-7,few,TRBV7-9,CASSYTSGRGSYEQYF,TGTGCCAGCAGCTACACTAGCGGGAGAGGGTCCTACGAGCAGTACTTC
TRBD2,19,TRBJ2-3,-,TRBV7-6,CASSLALRAGGSSTDTQYF,TGTGCCAGCAGCTTAGCTCTTCGGGCTGGCGGGAGCTCCACAGATACGCAGTATTTT
-,14,TRBJ1-5,-,TRBV27,CASRDLGPNQPQHF,TGTGCCAGCAGGGACCTAGGGCCAAATCAGCCCCAGCATTTT
-,17,TRBJ2-3,few,TRBV20-1,CSARDEMVAQYTDTQYF,TGCAGTGCTAGAGACGAGATGGTAGCACAATACACAGATACGCAGTATTTT
-,15,TRBJ1-6,few,TRBV28,CASQTPSSYNSPLHF,TGTGCCTCCCAAACGCCGAGCTCCTATAATTCACCCCTCCACTTT
-,14,TRBJ2-5,once,TRBV7-2,CASSWAARRETQYF,TGTGCCAGCAGCTGGGCAGCCCGACGAGAGACCCAGTACTTC
TRBD2,13,TRBJ2-5,-,TRBV27,CAPGWGGQETQYF,TGTGCCCCGGGGTGGGGGGGACAAGAGACCCAGTACTTC
-,16,TRBJ1-6,-,TRBV7-2,CASSLAGDSSISPLHF,TGTGCCAGCAGCTTAGCCGGGGACTCCTCGATCTCACCCCTCCACTTT
-,12,TRBJ1-2,-,TRBV28,CATEDRSYGYTF,TGTGCCACTGAGGACAGAAGCTATGGCTACACCTTC
TRBD2,18,TRBJ2-1,-,TRBV7-2,CASSSLAELRGSYNEQFF,TGTGCCAGCAGCTCGCTAGCGGAACTAAGGGGTTCCTACAATGAGCAGTTCTTC
-,11,TRBJ2-2,once,TRBV7-2,CASSGSGELFF,TGTGCCAGCAGCGGATCCGGGGAGCTGTTTTTT
TRBD1,14,TRBJ2-2,-,TRBV12-3/TRBV12-4,CASWDRERPGELFF,TGTGCCAGCTGGGACAGGGAGAGGCCCGGGGAGCTGTTTTTT
TRBD1,17,TRBJ2-6,-,TRBV4-3,CASSQRQGAAGANVLTF,TGCGCCAGCAGCCAGAGACAGGGGGCGGCTGGGGCCAACGTCCTGACTTTC
-,14,TRBJ2-5,once,TRBV28,CASSMETPGRTQYF,TGTGCCAGCAGTATGGAGACCCCGGGGAGGACCCAGTACTTC